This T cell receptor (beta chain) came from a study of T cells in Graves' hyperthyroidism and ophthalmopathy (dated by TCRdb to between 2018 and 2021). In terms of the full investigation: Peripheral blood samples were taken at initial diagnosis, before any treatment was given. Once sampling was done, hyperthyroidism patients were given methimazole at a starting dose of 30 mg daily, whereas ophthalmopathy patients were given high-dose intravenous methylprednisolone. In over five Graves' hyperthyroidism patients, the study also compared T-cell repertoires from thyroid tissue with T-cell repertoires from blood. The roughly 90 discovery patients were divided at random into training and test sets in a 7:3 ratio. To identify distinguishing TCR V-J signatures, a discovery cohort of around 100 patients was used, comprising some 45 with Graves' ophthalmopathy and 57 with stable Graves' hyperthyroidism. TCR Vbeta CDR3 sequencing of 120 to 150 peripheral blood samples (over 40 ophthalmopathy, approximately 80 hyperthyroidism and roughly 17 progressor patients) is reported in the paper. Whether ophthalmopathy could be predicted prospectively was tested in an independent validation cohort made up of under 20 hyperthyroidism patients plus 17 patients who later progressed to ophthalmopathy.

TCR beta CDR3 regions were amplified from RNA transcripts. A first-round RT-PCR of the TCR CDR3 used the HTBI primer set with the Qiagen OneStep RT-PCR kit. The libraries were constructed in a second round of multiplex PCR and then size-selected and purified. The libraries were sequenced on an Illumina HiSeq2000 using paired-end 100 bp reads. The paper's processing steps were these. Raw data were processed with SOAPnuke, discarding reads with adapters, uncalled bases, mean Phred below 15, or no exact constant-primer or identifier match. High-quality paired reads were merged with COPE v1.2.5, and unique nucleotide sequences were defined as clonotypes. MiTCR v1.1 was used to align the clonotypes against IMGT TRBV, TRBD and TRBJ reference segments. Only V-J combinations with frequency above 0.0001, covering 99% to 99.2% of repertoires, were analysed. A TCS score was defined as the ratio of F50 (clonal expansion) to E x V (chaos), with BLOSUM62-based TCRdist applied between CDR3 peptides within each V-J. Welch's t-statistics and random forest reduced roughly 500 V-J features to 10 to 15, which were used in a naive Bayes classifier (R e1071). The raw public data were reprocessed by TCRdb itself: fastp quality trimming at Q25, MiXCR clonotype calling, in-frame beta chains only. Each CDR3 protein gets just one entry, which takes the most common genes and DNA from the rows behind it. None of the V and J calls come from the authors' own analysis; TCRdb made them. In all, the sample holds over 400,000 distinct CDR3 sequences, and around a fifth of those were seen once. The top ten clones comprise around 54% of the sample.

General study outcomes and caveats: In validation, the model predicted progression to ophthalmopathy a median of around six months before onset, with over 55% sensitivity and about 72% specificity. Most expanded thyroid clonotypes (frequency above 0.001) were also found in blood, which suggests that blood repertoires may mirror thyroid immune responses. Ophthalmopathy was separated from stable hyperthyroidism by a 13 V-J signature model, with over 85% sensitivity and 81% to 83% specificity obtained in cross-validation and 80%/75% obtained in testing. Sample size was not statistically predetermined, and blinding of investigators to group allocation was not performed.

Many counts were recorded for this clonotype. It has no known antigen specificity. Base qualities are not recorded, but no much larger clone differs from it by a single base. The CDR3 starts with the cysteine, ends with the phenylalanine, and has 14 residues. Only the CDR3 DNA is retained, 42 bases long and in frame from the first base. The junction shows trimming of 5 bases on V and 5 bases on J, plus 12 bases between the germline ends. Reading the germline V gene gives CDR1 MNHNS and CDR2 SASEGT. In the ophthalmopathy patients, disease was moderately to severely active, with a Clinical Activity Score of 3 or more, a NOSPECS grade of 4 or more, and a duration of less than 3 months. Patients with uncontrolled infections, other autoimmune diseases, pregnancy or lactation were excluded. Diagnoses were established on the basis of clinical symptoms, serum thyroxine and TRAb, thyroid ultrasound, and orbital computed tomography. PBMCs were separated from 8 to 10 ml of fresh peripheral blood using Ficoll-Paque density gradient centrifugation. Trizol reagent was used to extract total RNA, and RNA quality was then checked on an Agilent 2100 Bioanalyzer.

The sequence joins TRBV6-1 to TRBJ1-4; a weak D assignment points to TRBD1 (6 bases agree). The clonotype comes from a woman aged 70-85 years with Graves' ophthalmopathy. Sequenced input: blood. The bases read TGTGCCAGCAGTCTCCGGGACAAAAATGAAAAACTGTTTTTT. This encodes CASSLRDKNEKLFF.